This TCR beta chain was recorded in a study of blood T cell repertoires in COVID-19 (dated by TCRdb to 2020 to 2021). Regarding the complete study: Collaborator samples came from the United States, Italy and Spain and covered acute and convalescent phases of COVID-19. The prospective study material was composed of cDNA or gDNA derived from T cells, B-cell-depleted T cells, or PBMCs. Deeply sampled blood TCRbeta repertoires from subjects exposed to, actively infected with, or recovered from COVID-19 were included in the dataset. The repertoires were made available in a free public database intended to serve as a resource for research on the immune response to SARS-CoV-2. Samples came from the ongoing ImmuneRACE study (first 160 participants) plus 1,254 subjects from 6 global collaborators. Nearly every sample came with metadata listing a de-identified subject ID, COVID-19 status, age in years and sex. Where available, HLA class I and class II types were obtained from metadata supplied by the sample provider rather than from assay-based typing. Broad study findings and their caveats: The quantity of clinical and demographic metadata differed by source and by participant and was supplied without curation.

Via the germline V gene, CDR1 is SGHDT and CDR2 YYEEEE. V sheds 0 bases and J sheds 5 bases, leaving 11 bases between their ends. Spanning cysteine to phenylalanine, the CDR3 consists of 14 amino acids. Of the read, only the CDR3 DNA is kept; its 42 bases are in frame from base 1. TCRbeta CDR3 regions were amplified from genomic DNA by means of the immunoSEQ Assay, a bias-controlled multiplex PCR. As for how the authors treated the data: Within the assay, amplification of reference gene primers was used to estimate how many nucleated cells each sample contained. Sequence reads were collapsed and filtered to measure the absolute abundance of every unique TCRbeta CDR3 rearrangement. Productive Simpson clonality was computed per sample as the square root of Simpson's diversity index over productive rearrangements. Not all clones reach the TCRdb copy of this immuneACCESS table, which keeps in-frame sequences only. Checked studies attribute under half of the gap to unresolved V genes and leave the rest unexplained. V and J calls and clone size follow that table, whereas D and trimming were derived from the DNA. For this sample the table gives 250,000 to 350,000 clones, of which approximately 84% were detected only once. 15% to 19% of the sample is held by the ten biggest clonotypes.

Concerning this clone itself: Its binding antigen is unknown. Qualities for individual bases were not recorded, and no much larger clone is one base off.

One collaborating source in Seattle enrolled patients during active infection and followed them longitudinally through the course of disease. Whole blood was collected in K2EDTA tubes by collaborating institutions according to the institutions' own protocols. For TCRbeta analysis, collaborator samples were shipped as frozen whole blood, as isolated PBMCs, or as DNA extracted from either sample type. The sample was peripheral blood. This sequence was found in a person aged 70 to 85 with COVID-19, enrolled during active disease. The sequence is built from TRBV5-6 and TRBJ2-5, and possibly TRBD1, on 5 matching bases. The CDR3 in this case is CASSLVGAGETQYF. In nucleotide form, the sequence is TGTGCCAGCAGCTTGGTAGGGGCCGGGGAGACCCAGTACTTC.